This T cell receptor beta chain emerged from a study of T cell responses to AZD1222 COVID-19 vaccine. Germline-derived CDR1 and CDR2 are LNHDA and SQIVND (reference sequence). The length of the CDR3 is 18 residues. Between the trimmed V and J ends, which lost 2 bases and 0 bases, there was a span of 14 bases. Data came from immunoSEQ multiplex PCR; TCRdb stores just in-frame clones and leaves some out. Here the sample spans 140,000 or so clones, approximately 90% being singletons. General study results and limits: Spike-specific TCR depth and breadth grew after two AZD1222 doses. In a largely white British group with more females than males, clonal diversity was possibly underestimated.

On this clone: The antigen is undetermined.

Pooled together were second doses at about 4 or about 12 weeks. The specimen was peripheral blood, collected 28 days after the second AZD1222 dose. The J gene is TRBJ2-6, the V gene TRBV19; tentatively, D is TRBD2 (7 bases). The clonotype comes from an adult who received the AZD1222 COVID-19 vaccine. The CDR3 reads CASSIRGEGLSGANVLTF. In DNA form, the CDR3 reads TGTGCCAGTAGTATAAGGGGGGAGGGCCTCTCTGGGGCCAACGTCCTGACTTTC.